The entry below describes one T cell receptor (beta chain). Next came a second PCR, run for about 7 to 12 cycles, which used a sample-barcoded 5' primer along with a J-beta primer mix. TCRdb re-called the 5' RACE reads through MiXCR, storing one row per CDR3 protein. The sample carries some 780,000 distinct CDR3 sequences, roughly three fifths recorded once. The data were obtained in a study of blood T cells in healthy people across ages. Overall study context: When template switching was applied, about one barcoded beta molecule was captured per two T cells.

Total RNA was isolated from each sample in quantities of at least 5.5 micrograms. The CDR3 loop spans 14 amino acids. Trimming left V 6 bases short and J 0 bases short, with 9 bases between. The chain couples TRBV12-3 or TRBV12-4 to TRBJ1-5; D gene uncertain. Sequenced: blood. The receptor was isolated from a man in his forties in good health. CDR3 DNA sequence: TGTGCCAGCAGGATAGGAGTTAGCAATCAGCCCCAGCATTTT. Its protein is CASRIGVSNQPQHF.